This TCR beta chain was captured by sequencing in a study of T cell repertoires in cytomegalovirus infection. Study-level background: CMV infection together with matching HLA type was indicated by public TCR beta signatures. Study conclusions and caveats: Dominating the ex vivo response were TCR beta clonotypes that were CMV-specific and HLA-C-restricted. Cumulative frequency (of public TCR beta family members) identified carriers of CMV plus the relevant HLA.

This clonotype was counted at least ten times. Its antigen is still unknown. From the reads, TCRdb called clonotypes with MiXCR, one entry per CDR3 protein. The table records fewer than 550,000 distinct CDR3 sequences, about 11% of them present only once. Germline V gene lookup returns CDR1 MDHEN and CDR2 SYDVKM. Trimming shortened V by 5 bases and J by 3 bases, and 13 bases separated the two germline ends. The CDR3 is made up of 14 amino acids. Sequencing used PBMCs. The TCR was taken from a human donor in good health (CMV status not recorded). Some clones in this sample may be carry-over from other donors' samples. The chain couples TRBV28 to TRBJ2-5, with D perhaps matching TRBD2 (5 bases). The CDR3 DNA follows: TGTGCCAGCAGTGCCCCGGACGGGGAAGAGACCCAGTACTTC. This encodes CASSAPDGEETQYF.